The entry below gives a single T cell receptor (beta chain) sequence along with its context. What it recognizes is unknown. This CDR3 is 14 amino acids long. J lost 4 bases, V lost 9 bases, and 9 bases had no gene match. From germline, CDR1 is LNHDA and CDR2 SQIVND (reference sequence). Here immunoSEQ multiplex PCR was the method, and the copy in TCRdb shows in-frame clones only, minus some. In the table there are fewer than 30,000 clones, 90% of which are singletons. The data are from a study of T cells in localized non-small cell lung cancer. Overall study results and limits: Greater T cell density in blood accompanied longer overall survival.

The sample in question was peripheral blood, obtained before any cancer treatment. The receptor was isolated from a woman between 40 and 69 years old with stage I lung adenocarcinoma. This chain joins TRBV19 and TRBJ1-5; TRBD1 agrees at 7 bases. CDR3: CASATGAGNQPQHF. The CDR3 coding sequence is TGTGCCAGCGCTACAGGGGCCGGAAATCAGCCCCAGCATTTT.